This T cell receptor beta chain was observed in a study of blood T cell repertoires in COVID-19. Study overall: T cells, B-cell-depleted T cells, or PBMCs supplied cDNA or gDNA.

This CDR3 is 17 amino acids long. Germline V gene sequence: CDR1 MGHRA, CDR2 YSYEKL. Trimming removed 3 bases at V and 6 bases at J, with 23 bases between. TCRdb keeps only in-frame clones here, not all; method: immunoSEQ multiplex PCR. The profile shows about 95,000 clones, around 90% of them singletons. The V gene is TRBV4-1, the J gene TRBJ1-2; D remains ambiguous. The TCR sequence derives from a man in his 60s with COVID-19, enrolled during active disease. Source material: peripheral blood. The CDR3 region has the DNA TGCGCCAGCAGCCAGCCCGGAGGGAGTACTGCTCAAAATGGCTACACCTTC. Encoded protein: CASSQPGGSTAQNGYTF.